The T cell receptor (beta chain) under discussion was sequenced for a study of shared clonotypes between healthy human individuals. Study results and limitations: Naive subsets, compared against memory subsets, generally had larger estimated richness values. Clonotypes that were shared across a handful of donors made up roughly 5.2% of naive CD4 clonotypes.

Generated by immunoSEQ multiplex PCR, the TCRdb table keeps only in-frame clones and is missing some. The sample yields 90,000 to 130,000 clones, around 68% seen once. A word on this clone: Its antigen is still unknown.

V was pared by 4 bases and J by 7 bases, with 7 bases of the junction left unmatched. CDR3 length: 13 residues. Germline V gene sequence: CDR1 SQVTM, CDR2 ANQGSEA. CD45RO+ cells went into CD8 memory alongside CCR7-negative CD45RA+ TemRA cells. The clonotype was recovered from a woman in her 30s in good health. The genes are TRBV29-1 and TRBJ2-1, with 7 bases lining up with TRBD2. The material sequenced was memory CD8+ T cells sorted from blood. Indicated subset: CD45RO+ cells pooled with CCR7-negative TemRA cells. The CDR3 loop is CSVVGGRENEQFF. Here the CDR3 DNA reads TGCAGCGTTGTGGGGGGGAGGGAGAATGAGCAGTTCTTC.